This paragraph covers one TCR beta chain sequence. The data were taken from a study of blood T cell repertoires in COVID-19. Whole-study context: Researchers got acute and convalescent COVID-19 samples from the United States, Italy and Spain. The cDNA or gDNA used as material had been derived from T cells, B-cell-depleted T cells, or PBMCs.

Per the original data handling: Reference gene primer amplification in the assay estimated nucleated cell counts. This table comes from immunoSEQ multiplex PCR, and its TCRdb copy is limited to in-frame clones, with some not included. The DNA was the basis for D and trimming; V, J and clone size are from that table. The profile shows roughly 300,000 clones, approximately 85% of them singletons. Trimming shortened V by 1 base and J by 5 bases, and 16 bases separated the two germline ends. Germline V gene sequence: CDR1 SGHRS, CDR2 YFSETQ. The CDR3 extends over 15 amino acids. The gene calls are TRBV5-1 and TRBJ2-7; tentatively, D is TRBD1 (6 bases). Sequencing was performed on peripheral blood. This receptor was identified in a human donor in a cohort sampled during active COVID-19. The CDR3 spells CASSLIARGSDEQYF. The CDR3 nucleotides are TGCGCCAGCAGCTTGATCGCCAGGGGCTCGGACGAGCAGTACTTC.